These 14 T cell receptor beta chains originate from one sample sequenced in a study of T cell changes during pregnancy in multiple sclerosis. This table comes from immunoSEQ multiplex PCR, and its TCRdb copy is limited to in-frame clones, with some not included. The sample contains tens of thousands of clones, more than 80% of which appear only once. The sample was CD4+ T cells from peripheral blood mononuclear cells, taken before pregnancy. The receptor source for this set is a female donor with multiple sclerosis, enrolled in a pregnancy study.

V and J are TRBV28 and TRBJ1-5; D unclear. This CDR3 has 16 amino acids. In germline, CDR1 is MDHEN, CDR2 SYDVKM. V was clipped by 6 bases and J by 0 bases, with 15 bases between them. CDR3 amino acids: CASRSGLGGSNQPQHF. The CDR3 nucleotides are TGTGCCAGCAGATCCGGGTTAGGCGGTAGCAATCAGCCCCAGCATTTT.

This chain joins TRBV5-1 and TRBJ1-2; 10 positions match TRBD1. The CDR3 consists of 14 residues. Germline CDR1 is SGHRS and CDR2 is YFSETQ. Trimming took 4 bases from V and 5 from J; bases not matched to a gene: 5. CDR3 bases: TGCGCCAGCAGCCCTGGGACAGGGGAATATGGCTACACCTTC. Encoded protein: CASSPGTGEYGYTF.

The chain is built from TRBV18 and TRBJ2-7, with 7 nucleotides matching TRBD2. The CDR3 is 14 amino acids. Germline CDR1 and CDR2: KGHSH and LQKENI. V was clipped by 2 bases and J by 1 base; unmatched bases: 2. This CDR3 reads CASSPSGDSYEQYF. CDR3 in DNA: TGTGCCAGCTCACCAAGCGGGGATTCCTACGAGCAGTACTTC.

The chain uses TRBV19 and TRBJ1-1; weak D call: TRBD1 (6 bases). CDR3 length: 13 residues. The germline CDR1 and CDR2 sequences are LNHDA and SQIVND (reference sequence). V was shortened by 10 bases and J by 1 base, with 13 bases between the two germline ends. CDR3 sequence: CATSRTANTEAFF. Written as DNA, the CDR3 is TGTGCCACATCCCGGACAGCGAACACTGAAGCTTTCTTT.

The sample holds one count of this clone. The J gene is TRBJ1-1, the V gene TRBV5-4; D not resolved. Looked up from germline, CDR1 is SGHNT and CDR2 is YYREEE (reference sequence). Trimming cost V 1 base and J 5 bases, with 6 bases left between them. This CDR3 spans 12 amino acids. CDR3 amino acids: CASSLLETEAFF. CDR3 coding DNA: TGTGCCAGCAGCTTGCTAGAGACTGAAGCTTTCTTT.

The genes are TRBV18 and TRBJ1-1; perhaps TRBD1 as D (6 bases). The CDR3 is 14 residues long. Germline CDR1 is KGHSH and CDR2 is LQKENI. V gave up 6 bases and J gave up 4 bases, with 15 bases separating them. This CDR3 reads CASSLSLGATEAFF. Written as DNA, the CDR3 is TGTGCCAGCTCCCTTAGTCTGGGGGCCACTGAAGCTTTCTTT.

The J gene is TRBJ1-1, the V gene TRBV5-1; D remains unclear. Trimming cost V 1 base and J 1 base, with 17 bases left between them. Germline values: CDR1 SGHRS, CDR2 YFSETQ. CDR3 length: 17 residues. The CDR3 nucleotides are TGCGCCAGCAGCTTGTACGGTAGTGGGCAGGCGAACACTGAAGCTTTCTTT. Amino acid sequence: CASSLYGSGQANTEAFF.

The genes are TRBV2 and TRBJ2-1; 7 bases are a match to TRBD2. The germline CDR1 and CDR2 sequences are SNHLY and FYNNEI. After removal of 7 bases from V and 6 bases from J, the junction contained 15 bases not matched to a gene. The CDR3 has 16 amino acids. CDR3 loop: CASKSLAVLSGNEQFF. In DNA, the CDR3 is TGTGCCAGCAAGTCGCTAGCGGTCCTTTCGGGCAATGAGCAGTTCTTC. The variable domain in full, with the rest retrieved from reference TRBV2 and TRBJ2-1, is EPEVTQTPSHQVTQMGQEVILRCVPISNHLYFYWYRQILGQKVEFLVSFYNNEISEKSEIFDDQFSVERPDGSNFTLKIRSTKLEDSAMYFCASKSLAVLSGNEQFFGPGTRLTVL.

The chain combines TRBV6-1 with TRBJ2-2; the D gene is possibly TRBD1 (5 bases). The CDR3 loop spans 15 amino acids. V lost 7 bases to trimming and J lost 3 bases, with 15 bases between them. The V gene's germline CDR1 is MNHNS and CDR2 SASEGT. The CDR3 reads CASIAGFGYTGELFF. The CDR3 DNA is TGTGCCAGCATTGCAGGGTTTGGATACACCGGGGAGCTGTTTTTT.

The gene calls are TRBV10-1 and TRBJ2-1, with 9 nucleotides matching TRBD2. V lost 0 bases and J lost 12; bases outside the gene matches: 9. Germline assignment: CDR1 WNHNN and CDR2 SYGVQD (reference sequence). There are 15 residues in the CDR3. The CDR3 region has the DNA TGCGCCAGCAGTGAGTCGGGCGGGAGGGGAGTGCGGCAGTTCTTC. This encodes CASSESGGRGVRQFF.

The J gene is TRBJ1-5, the V gene TRBV6-5, with 8 nucleotides matching TRBD1. J lost 5 bases, V lost 2 bases, and 2 bases had no gene match. The length of the CDR3 is 14 residues. The germline gives CDR1 MNHEY, CDR2 SVGAGI. CDR3 sequence reads: CASSYRTGYQPQHF. The CDR3 bases are TGTGCCAGCAGTTACCGGACAGGGTATCAGCCCCAGCATTTT.

V and J are TRBV5-1 and TRBJ1-3; D is unresolved. V shed 1 base and J shed 0 bases, with 8 bases lying between them. Looked up from germline, CDR1 is SGHRS and CDR2 is YFSETQ. This CDR3 contains 15 residues. CDR3 amino acids: CASSLTVSSGNTIYF. The CDR3 DNA reads TGCGCCAGCAGCTTGACGGTGAGCTCTGGAAACACCATATATTTT.

The V and J genes are TRBV27 and TRBJ2-7; D may be TRBD2 (6 bases). The V gene lost 2 bases and the J gene lost 1 base, with 12 bases spanning the gap. The CDR3 is 15 residues long. The germline CDR1 and CDR2 sequences are MNHEY and SMNVEV (reference sequence). CDR3: CASSLGGRLSYEQYF. The DNA for the CDR3 is TGTGCCAGCAGTTTAGGGGGGAGACTTTCCTACGAGCAGTACTTC.

This chain connects TRBV15 to TRBJ2-3; 9 bases line up with TRBD2. In germline, CDR1 is LNHNV, CDR2 YYDKDF (reference sequence). This CDR3 has 13 amino acids. J was trimmed by 1 base and V by 9 bases; bases with no gene match: 2. The CDR3 region has the DNA TGTGCCACTGAGCGGGGGGGCACAGATACGCAGTATTTT. It is translated as CATERGGTDTQYF. The whole variable domain, remainder taken from reference TRBV15 and TRBJ2-3, is DAMVIQNPRYQVTQFGKPVTLSCSQTLNHNVMYWYQQKSSQAPKLLFHYYDKDFNNEADTPDNFQSRRPNTSFCFLDIRSPGLGDTAMYLCATERGGTDTQYFGPGTRLTVL.